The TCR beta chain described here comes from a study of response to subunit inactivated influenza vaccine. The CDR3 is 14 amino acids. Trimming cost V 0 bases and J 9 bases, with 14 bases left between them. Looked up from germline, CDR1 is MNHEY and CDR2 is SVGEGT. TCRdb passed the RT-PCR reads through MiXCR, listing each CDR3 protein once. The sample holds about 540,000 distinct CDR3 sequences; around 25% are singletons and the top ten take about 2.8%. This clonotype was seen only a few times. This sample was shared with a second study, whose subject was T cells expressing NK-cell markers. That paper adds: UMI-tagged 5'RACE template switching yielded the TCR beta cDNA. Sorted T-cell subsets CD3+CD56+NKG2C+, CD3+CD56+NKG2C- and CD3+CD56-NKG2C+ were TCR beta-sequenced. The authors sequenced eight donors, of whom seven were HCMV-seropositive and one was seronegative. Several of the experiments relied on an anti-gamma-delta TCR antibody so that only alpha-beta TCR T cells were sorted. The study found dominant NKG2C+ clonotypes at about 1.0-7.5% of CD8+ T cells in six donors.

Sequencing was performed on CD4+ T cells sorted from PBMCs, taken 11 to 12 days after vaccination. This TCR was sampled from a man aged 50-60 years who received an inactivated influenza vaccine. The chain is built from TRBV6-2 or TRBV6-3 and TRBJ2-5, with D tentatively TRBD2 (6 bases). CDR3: CASSYSYPGVAQYF. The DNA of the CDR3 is TGTGCCAGCAGTTACTCGTATCCGGGAGTGGCCCAGTACTTC.